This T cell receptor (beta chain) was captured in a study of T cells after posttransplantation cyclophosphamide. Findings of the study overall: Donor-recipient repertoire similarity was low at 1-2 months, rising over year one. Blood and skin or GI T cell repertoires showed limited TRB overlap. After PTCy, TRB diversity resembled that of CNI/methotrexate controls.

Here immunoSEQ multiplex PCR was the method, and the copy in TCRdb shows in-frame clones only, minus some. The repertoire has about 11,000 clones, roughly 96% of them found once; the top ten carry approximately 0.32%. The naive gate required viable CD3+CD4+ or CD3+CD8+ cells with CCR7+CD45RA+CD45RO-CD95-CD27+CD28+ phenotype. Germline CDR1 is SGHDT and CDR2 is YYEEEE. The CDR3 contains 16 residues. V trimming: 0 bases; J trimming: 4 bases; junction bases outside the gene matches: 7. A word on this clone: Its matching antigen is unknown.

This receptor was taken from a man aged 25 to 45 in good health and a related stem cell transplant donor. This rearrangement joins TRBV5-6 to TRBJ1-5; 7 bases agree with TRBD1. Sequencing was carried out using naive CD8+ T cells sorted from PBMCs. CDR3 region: CASSLGPDRANQPQHF. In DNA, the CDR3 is TGTGCCAGCAGCTTGGGACCTGACAGGGCTAATCAGCCCCAGCATTTT.